This is a list of T cell receptor beta chains from one sample in a study of OX40 agonist ivuxolimab in advanced cancers. Method: immunoSEQ multiplex PCR; TCRdb's copy keeps in-frame clones and lacks some. The sample yields some 33,000 clones, 82% seen once. This sample comprised CD4+ or CD8+ T cells sorted from blood, obtained in a trial of the OX40 agonist ivuxolimab. These receptors came from an adult with an advanced solid tumor such as melanoma, head and neck, liver or kidney cancer. CDR3s include the opening cysteine and the closing phenylalanine or tryptophan. A D gene is named only where the DNA matches it firmly. Not all rows give a size; the values are once, few, many and, for expanded clones, a class.

V gene: TRBV28
D gene: .
J gene: TRBJ2-3
clone size: .
CDR3 protein: CASSFWWEDGTDTQYF
CDR3 DNA: TGTGCCAGCAGTTTCTGGTGGGAGGACGGCACAGATACGCAGTATTTT

V gene: TRBV29-1
D gene: .
J gene: TRBJ1-1
clone size: .
CDR3 protein: CSVPPMNTEAFF
CDR3 DNA: TGCAGCGTCCCCCCCATGAACACTGAAGCTTTCTTT

V gene: TRBV30
D gene: .
J gene: TRBJ1-2
clone size: .
CDR3 protein: CAWSVLANYGYTF
CDR3 DNA: TGTGCCTGGAGTGTACTGGCTAACTATGGCTACACCTTC

V gene: TRBV4-1
D gene: TRBD2
J gene: TRBJ2-1
clone size: .
CDR3 protein: CASSQGWGASGKVNEQFF
CDR3 DNA: TGCGCCAGCAGCCAAGGGTGGGGAGCTAGCGGAAAGGTCAATGAGCAGTTCTTC

V gene: TRBV5-8
D gene: TRBD1
J gene: TRBJ2-2
clone size: .
CDR3 protein: CASSRGQENTGELFF
CDR3 DNA: TGTGCCAGCAGCCGGGGACAGGAGAACACCGGGGAGCTGTTTTTT

V gene: TRBV5-1
D gene: TRBD2
J gene: TRBJ2-3
clone size: .
CDR3 protein: CASSLKAGGGSTDTQYF
CDR3 DNA: TGCGCCAGCAGCTTAAAAGCGGGGGGCGGGAGCACAGATACGCAGTATTTT

V gene: TRBV19
D gene: TRBD2
J gene: TRBJ2-1
clone size: .
CDR3 protein: CASSIGEGYEQFF
CDR3 DNA: TGTGCCAGTAGTATAGGGGAGGGGTATGAGCAGTTCTTC

V gene: TRBV5-8
D gene: TRBD1
J gene: TRBJ1-5
clone size: .
CDR3 protein: CASSSDRANQPQHF
CDR3 DNA: TGTGCCAGCAGCTCGGACAGGGCGAATCAGCCCCAGCATTTT

V gene: TRBV5-1
D gene: TRBD2
J gene: TRBJ2-7
clone size: few
CDR3 protein: CASTPRTGGAYEQYF
CDR3 DNA: TGCGCCAGCACCCCCCGGACGGGGGGAGCCTACGAGCAGTACTTC

V gene: TRBV19
D gene: TRBD2
J gene: TRBJ2-5
clone size: .
CDR3 protein: CASSPGTSIQETQYF
CDR3 DNA: TGTGCCAGTAGTCCCGGGACTAGTATCCAAGAGACCCAGTACTTC

V gene: TRBV28
D gene: .
J gene: TRBJ1-5
clone size: .
CDR3 protein: CASKDKEPQHF
CDR3 DNA: TGTGCCAGCAAAGACAAGGAGCCCCAGCATTTT

V gene: TRBV19
D gene: TRBD1
J gene: TRBJ2-7
clone size: .
CDR3 protein: CASRRRQGNYEQYF
CDR3 DNA: TGTGCCAGTAGACGCCGACAGGGGAACTACGAGCAGTACTTC

V gene: TRBV4-2
D gene: .
J gene: TRBJ1-5
clone size: .
CDR3 protein: CASSQDTDRFYNQPQHF
CDR3 DNA: TGTGCCAGCAGCCAGGATACAGACAGATTCTACAATCAGCCCCAGCATTTT

V gene: TRBV11-2
D gene: .
J gene: TRBJ1-6
clone size: .
CDR3 protein: CASSQERSPGRDSPLHF
CDR3 DNA: TGTGCCAGCAGCCAAGAACGTAGCCCGGGGAGGGATTCACCCCTCCACTTT

V gene: TRBV7-9
D gene: TRBD1
J gene: TRBJ1-3
clone size: few
CDR3 protein: CASGGQYSGNTIYF
CDR3 DNA: TGTGCCAGCGGGGGACAGTACTCTGGAAACACCATATATTTT

V gene: TRBV10-3
D gene: TRBD1
J gene: TRBJ1-1
clone size: .
CDR3 protein: CAISGNRGGNTEAFF
CDR3 DNA: TGTGCCATCAGTGGAAACAGGGGAGGGAACACTGAAGCTTTCTTT

V gene: TRBV28
D gene: .
J gene: TRBJ1-6
clone size: .
CDR3 protein: CASSFFSPLHF
CDR3 DNA: TGTGCCAGCAGTTTTTTTTCACCCCTCCACTTT

V gene: TRBV7-2
D gene: .
J gene: TRBJ1-2
clone size: .
CDR3 protein: CASSLSRVLGYTF
CDR3 DNA: TGTGCCAGCAGCTTATCGAGGGTTCTTGGCTACACCTTC

V gene: TRBV7-2
D gene: .
J gene: TRBJ2-5
clone size: .
CDR3 protein: CASSLRIEETQYF
CDR3 DNA: TGTGCCAGCAGCTTAAGGATCGAGGAGACCCAGTACTTC

V gene: TRBV7-3
D gene: TRBD2
J gene: TRBJ2-3
clone size: .
CDR3 protein: CASSENSGATDTQYF
CDR3 DNA: TGTGCCAGCAGCGAGAATAGCGGGGCAACAGATACGCAGTATTTT

V gene: TRBV15
D gene: .
J gene: TRBJ1-5
clone size: .
CDR3 protein: CATASSTVSNQPQHF
CDR3 DNA: TGTGCCACCGCCAGCTCAACAGTTAGCAATCAGCCCCAGCATTTT

V gene: TRBV5-8
D gene: TRBD1
J gene: TRBJ2-1
clone size: .
CDR3 protein: CASSPGQGDNEQFF
CDR3 DNA: TGTGCCAGCAGCCCGGGACAGGGGGACAATGAGCAGTTCTTC

V gene: TRBV18
D gene: TRBD1
J gene: TRBJ2-7
clone size: .
CDR3 protein: CASSPSTGTGEQYF
CDR3 DNA: TGTGCCAGCTCACCCTCAACGGGGACAGGCGAGCAGTACTTC

V gene: TRBV19
D gene: .
J gene: TRBJ1-4
clone size: .
CDR3 protein: CATLGGPTNEKLFF
CDR3 DNA: TGTGCCACGCTTGGGGGGCCAACTAATGAAAAACTGTTTTTT

V gene: TRBV28
D gene: .
J gene: TRBJ2-5
clone size: .
CDR3 protein: CASLGTQTQYF
CDR3 DNA: TGTGCCAGCCTGGGGACACAGACCCAGTACTTC

V gene: TRBV5-1
D gene: .
J gene: TRBJ2-5
clone size: .
CDR3 protein: CASSFHRAAETQYF
CDR3 DNA: TGCGCCAGCAGCTTCCACAGGGCGGCGGAGACCCAGTACTTC

V gene: TRBV6-5
D gene: .
J gene: TRBJ2-7
clone size: .
CDR3 protein: CASSYGSGVAEQYF
CDR3 DNA: TGTGCCAGCAGTTACGGGTCGGGAGTGGCCGAGCAGTACTTC

V gene: TRBV7-8
D gene: TRBD2
J gene: TRBJ2-5
clone size: few
CDR3 protein: CASRKAGGTQTQYF
CDR3 DNA: TGTGCCAGCAGAAAGGCGGGAGGAACACAGACCCAGTACTTC

V gene: TRBV7-9
D gene: TRBD2
J gene: TRBJ2-3
clone size: .
CDR3 protein: CASNFTSVADTQYF
CDR3 DNA: TGTGCCAGCAACTTTACTAGCGTGGCAGATACGCAGTATTTT

V gene: TRBV27
D gene: .
J gene: TRBJ1-5
clone size: .
CDR3 protein: CASSPPQSNQPQHF
CDR3 DNA: TGTGCCAGCAGTCCCCCACAGAGCAATCAGCCCCAGCATTTT

V gene: TRBV19
D gene: .
J gene: TRBJ2-1
clone size: few
CDR3 protein: CASSPSATYNEQFF
CDR3 DNA: TGTGCCAGTAGTCCTAGCGCGACCTACAATGAGCAGTTCTTC

V gene: TRBV15
D gene: TRBD2
J gene: TRBJ2-3
clone size: .
CDR3 protein: CATSPGLADTDTQYF
CDR3 DNA: TGTGCCACCAGCCCGGGACTAGCGGACACAGATACGCAGTATTTT

V gene: TRBV19
D gene: .
J gene: TRBJ1-5
clone size: .
CDR3 protein: CAWFNSDQPQHF
CDR3 DNA: TGTGCCTGGTTTAACTCCGATCAGCCCCAGCATTTT

V gene: TRBV12-5
D gene: .
J gene: TRBJ1-1
clone size: once
CDR3 protein: CASALGSNEAFF
CDR3 DNA: TGTGCTAGTGCTTTGGGATCCAATGAAGCTTTCTTT

V gene: TRBV7-3
D gene: .
J gene: TRBJ2-7
clone size: once
CDR3 protein: CASSSQGRDEQYF
CDR3 DNA: TGTGCCAGCAGCTCTCAGGGGCGCGACGAGCAGTACTTC

V gene: TRBV11-2
D gene: TRBD1
J gene: TRBJ2-7
clone size: .
CDR3 protein: CAGRRTGTVEQYF
CDR3 DNA: TGTGCCGGACGAAGGACAGGGACAGTGGAGCAGTACTTC

V gene: TRBV7-3
D gene: .
J gene: TRBJ1-1
clone size: .
CDR3 protein: CASSTTVNTEAFF
CDR3 DNA: TGTGCCAGCAGCACGACAGTTAACACTGAAGCTTTCTTT

V gene: TRBV7-2
D gene: TRBD1
J gene: TRBJ2-7
clone size: few
CDR3 protein: CASSLRPDRVYEQYF
CDR3 DNA: TGTGCCAGCAGCTTAAGGCCGGACAGGGTCTACGAGCAGTACTTC

V gene: TRBV5-8
D gene: TRBD1
J gene: TRBJ1-5
clone size: once
CDR3 protein: CASSFYQGGSNQPQHF
CDR3 DNA: TGTGCCAGCAGCTTTTACCAGGGGGGTAGCAATCAGCCCCAGCATTTT

V gene: TRBV5-4
D gene: TRBD1
J gene: TRBJ2-2
clone size: .
CDR3 protein: CASSQDRGRSGELFF
CDR3 DNA: TGTGCCAGCAGCCAAGACAGGGGTCGGAGCGGGGAGCTGTTTTTT

V gene: TRBV5-5
D gene: .
J gene: TRBJ1-5
clone size: .
CDR3 protein: CASSLRGNQPQHF
CDR3 DNA: TGTGCCAGCAGCTTGCGAGGCAATCAGCCCCAGCATTTT

V gene: TRBV5-1
D gene: .
J gene: TRBJ2-7
clone size: few
CDR3 protein: CASSSGHVGYEQYF
CDR3 DNA: TGCGCCAGCAGCTCAGGACACGTAGGCTACGAGCAGTACTTC

V gene: TRBV19
D gene: .
J gene: TRBJ2-7
clone size: .
CDR3 protein: CASSWDSVGEQYF
CDR3 DNA: TGTGCCAGTAGCTGGGACTCGGTAGGGGAGCAGTACTTC

V gene: TRBV7-3
D gene: TRBD2
J gene: TRBJ2-7
clone size: .
CDR3 protein: CASNQGTSGPYEQYF
CDR3 DNA: TGTGCCAGCAACCAAGGAACTAGCGGTCCCTACGAGCAGTACTTC

V gene: TRBV19
D gene: .
J gene: TRBJ1-5
clone size: .
CDR3 protein: CASSAGEGRGNQPQHF
CDR3 DNA: TGTGCCAGTAGTGCCGGTGAGGGCAGAGGCAATCAGCCCCAGCATTTT

V gene: TRBV5-1
D gene: .
J gene: TRBJ2-7
clone size: .
CDR3 protein: CASSSEQGLFYEQYF
CDR3 DNA: TGCGCCAGCAGCTCAGAACAGGGTCTTTTCTACGAGCAGTACTTC

V gene: TRBV7-9
D gene: .
J gene: TRBJ2-1
clone size: .
CDR3 protein: CASSFVGVLEQFF
CDR3 DNA: TGTGCCAGCAGCTTCGTGGGGGTGCTTGAGCAGTTCTTC

V gene: TRBV7-2
D gene: .
J gene: TRBJ2-3
clone size: .
CDR3 protein: CASSQGGGLLTDTQYF
CDR3 DNA: TGTGCCAGCAGCCAAGGGGGGGGACTACTCACAGATACGCAGTATTTT

V gene: TRBV30
D gene: .
J gene: TRBJ2-7
clone size: few
CDR3 protein: CASSAAYEQYF
CDR3 DNA: TGTGCCTCCTCGGCGGCCTACGAGCAGTACTTC